The rows below give T cell receptor beta chains drawn from one sample of a study of blood T cell repertoires in COVID-19. Assay used: immunoSEQ multiplex PCR; TCRdb lists only in-frame clones, some missing. Of about 210,000 clones in the sample, more than 75% were seen once. Material for sequencing was peripheral blood. The receptors were sampled from a woman between 35 and 50 years old with acute or convalescent COVID-19. Both conserved end residues are part of each CDR3. A D gene is named only where the DNA matches it firmly. The size entry is marked missing in some rows and otherwise reads once, few, many or a size class.

D: NA; J: TRBJ1-2; size: NA; V: TRBV11-1; length: 13; CDR3: CATEGLIGDGYTF; DNA: TGTGCCACGGAGGGGCTTATCGGTGATGGCTACACCTTC
D: NA; J: TRBJ1-3; size: NA; V: TRBV29-1; length: 13; CDR3: CSVEGNRENTIYF; DNA: TGCAGCGTTGAAGGGAACAGGGAGAACACCATATATTTT
D: TRBD1; J: TRBJ2-7; size: NA; V: TRBV5-6; length: 15; CDR3: CASSLLTGASYEQYF; DNA: TGTGCCAGCAGCCTCCTGACAGGGGCCTCCTACGAGCAGTACTTC
D: TRBD2; J: TRBJ2-5; size: NA; V: TRBV24-1; length: 14; CDR3: CATSDLTSGETQYF; DNA: TGTGCCACCAGTGATTTAACTAGCGGAGAGACCCAGTACTTC
D: TRBD2; J: TRBJ2-7; size: NA; V: TRBV27; length: 14; CDR3: CASSLATSGNEQYF; DNA: TGTGCCAGCAGTTTGGCGACTAGCGGGAACGAGCAGTACTTC
D: NA; J: TRBJ2-1; size: NA; V: TRBV10-1; length: 16; CDR3: CASSPGLGIGYNEQFF; DNA: TGCGCCAGCAGTCCGGGACTGGGGATCGGGTACAATGAGCAGTTCTTC
D: NA; J: TRBJ2-1; size: NA; V: TRBV12-3/TRBV12-4; length: 13; CDR3: CASSLGAGREQFF; DNA: TGTGCCAGCAGTTTAGGGGCAGGGCGTGAGCAGTTCTTC
D: TRBD1; J: TRBJ1-1; size: once; V: TRBV19; length: 14; CDR3: CASSPTGGETEAFF; DNA: TGTGCCAGTAGTCCGACAGGGGGTGAAACTGAAGCTTTCTTT
D: TRBD1; J: TRBJ2-2; size: once; V: TRBV7-9; length: 19; CDR3: CASSLEGGQASESTGELFF; DNA: TGTGCCAGCAGCTTAGAGGGGGGACAGGCCAGCGAGAGCACCGGGGAGCTGTTTTTT
D: NA; J: TRBJ2-7; size: NA; V: TRBV28; length: 15; CDR3: CASSMSGTGSYEQYF; DNA: TGTGCCAGCAGCATGTCCGGGACTGGATCCTACGAGCAGTACTTC